This is a list of T cell receptor beta chains from one sample in a study of blood T cell repertoires in COVID-19. Repertoires were generated with immunoSEQ multiplex PCR, while TCRdb's copy carries only in-frame clones and drops some. Of tens of thousands of clones in the sample, roughly 80% were seen once. Specimen: PBMCs or T cells enriched from blood (not recorded which). These receptors all stem from a woman aged 40 to 49 with acute COVID-19. Each CDR3 is given with its conserved first and last residue. The order of the fields is V gene, D gene, J gene, clone size, CDR3 protein, CDR3 DNA. A D gene is named only where the DNA matches it firmly. Size is omitted from some rows. Given values are once, few, many or a class for expanded clones.

>TRBV27|NA|TRBJ2-3|NA
CASNLTVLSTDTQYF
TGTGCCAGCAACTTGACAGTCCTGAGCACAGATACGCAGTATTTT
>TRBV10-3|NA|TRBJ1-2|NA
CAIRPGGGKGYTF
TGTGCCATCAGGCCAGGCGGAGGGAAGGGCTACACCTTC
>TRBV3-1/TRBV3-2|TRBD2|TRBJ2-5|NA
CASSQSSGGGQETQYF
TGTGCCAGCAGCCAATCGAGCGGGGGGGGCCAAGAGACCCAGTACTTC
>TRBV6-1|NA|TRBJ2-1|NA
CASSEASGAFNEQFF
TGTGCCAGCAGTGAAGCGAGCGGAGCCTTCAATGAGCAGTTCTTC
>TRBV19|NA|TRBJ1-2|NA
CASSIPMAAGYTF
TGTGCCAGTAGTATACCGATGGCGGCTGGCTACACCTTC
>TRBV28|NA|TRBJ1-5|NA
CASSLPGFNQPQHF
TGTGCCAGCAGTTTACCGGGGTTCAATCAGCCCCAGCATTTT
>TRBV19|TRBD1|TRBJ1-2|NA
CASSSRYRGRAYGYTF
TGTGCCAGTAGTTCCCGGTACAGGGGGCGAGCCTATGGCTACACCTTC
>TRBV7-9|TRBD1|TRBJ1-1|NA
CASRGQGKSLNTEAFF
TGTGCCAGCAGGGGACAGGGGAAGTCACTGAACACTGAAGCTTTCTTT
>TRBV6-5|NA|TRBJ2-5|NA
CAGEWGGQETQYF
TGTGCCGGGGAATGGGGCGGCCAAGAGACCCAGTACTTC
>TRBV11-2|NA|TRBJ2-3|NA
CASSLLGRQRNTDTQYF
TGTGCCAGCAGCTTATTAGGTCGGCAGCGGAACACAGATACGCAGTATTTT
>TRBV19|NA|TRBJ2-2|NA
CAISPAMNTGELFF
TGTGCCATCTCCCCAGCGATGAACACCGGGGAGCTGTTTTTT
>TRBV5-5|NA|TRBJ1-5|NA
CASSLLGNQPQHF
TGTGCCAGCAGCTTATTAGGCAATCAGCCCCAGCATTTT
>TRBV19|TRBD1|TRBJ2-1|NA
CASSIPRTGSNEQFF
TGTGCCAGTAGTATTCCCCGGACAGGAAGCAATGAGCAGTTCTTC
>TRBV27|NA|TRBJ2-3|NA
CASGTSTPPDTQYF
TGTGCCAGCGGGACAAGCACTCCCCCAGATACGCAGTATTTT
>TRBV19|TRBD2|TRBJ2-3|NA
CASSLRTSGSTDTQYF
TGTGCCAGTAGTCTTCGGACTAGCGGTAGCACAGATACGCAGTATTTT
>TRBV20-1|NA|TRBJ1-4|NA
CSAISGEKLFF
TGCAGTGCTATATCGGGGGAAAAACTGTTTTTT
>TRBV9|TRBD2|TRBJ2-7|few
CASSVDGRPTYEQYF
TGTGCCAGCAGCGTTGACGGGAGGCCAACCTACGAGCAGTACTTC
>TRBV27|TRBD1|TRBJ2-7|NA
CASSQGQEYYEQYF
TGTGCCAGCAGTCAAGGACAGGAGTACTACGAGCAGTACTTC
>TRBV11-3|NA|TRBJ1-4|NA
CASITTGRGTKLFF
TGTGCCAGCATCACGACAGGAAGGGGTACAAAACTGTTTTTT
>TRBV28|TRBD1|TRBJ1-2|NA
CASSPTTGWRRGYTF
TGTGCCAGCAGTCCGACGACAGGGTGGAGACGAGGCTACACCTTC
>TRBV19|NA|TRBJ2-7|NA
CASSLVRGYEQYF
TGTGCCAGTAGTCTGGTTCGGGGTTACGAGCAGTACTTC
>TRBV14|TRBD2|TRBJ2-1|once
CASSHLAGGRNEQFF
TGTGCCAGCAGCCACCTAGCGGGAGGGCGCAATGAGCAGTTCTTC
>TRBV27|TRBD2|TRBJ2-7|few
CASSYSGSSYEQYF
TGTGCCAGCAGTTATAGCGGGAGCTCCTACGAGCAGTACTTC
>TRBV10-2|NA|TRBJ1-5|NA
CASSESTGPHQPQHF
TGCGCCAGCAGTGAGTCTACAGGGCCCCATCAGCCCCAGCATTTT
>TRBV7-6|TRBD2|TRBJ2-5|NA
CASSSPVPTSDEETQYF
TGTGCCAGCAGCTCCCCCGTCCCGACTAGCGACGAAGAGACCCAGTACTTC
>TRBV6-6|TRBD2|TRBJ2-5|NA
CASRQAGFGETQYF
TGTGCCAGCAGGCAAGCGGGGTTTGGGGAGACCCAGTACTTC
>TRBV5-6|TRBD1|TRBJ1-1|NA
CASSLAGRGSTEAFF
TGTGCCAGCAGCTTGGCTGGCAGGGGGTCCACTGAAGCTTTCTTT
>TRBV7-3|NA|TRBJ2-3|NA
CASSSQAGAGDTQYF
TGTGCCAGCAGCTCCCAGGCAGGGGCGGGAGATACGCAGTATTTT
>TRBV6-6|NA|TRBJ1-6|NA
CASSLMDRPLHF
TGTGCCAGCAGTTTAATGGACAGACCCCTCCACTTT
>TRBV10-3|NA|TRBJ2-6|NA
CAISEVGGRGASGANVLTF
TGTGCCATCAGTGAAGTTGGAGGCAGGGGGGCCTCTGGGGCCAACGTCCTGACTTTC
>TRBV4-1|TRBD2|TRBJ2-7|NA
CASSHWTGLAGVPHYEQYF
TGCGCCAGCAGCCATTGGACGGGACTAGCGGGAGTTCCTCACTACGAGCAGTACTTC
>TRBV5-4|TRBD1|TRBJ1-6|NA
CASSLATPGTGTSPLHF
TGTGCCAGCAGCTTGGCTACCCCCGGGACAGGGACTTCACCCCTCCACTTT
>TRBV4-2|NA|TRBJ1-6|NA
CASSQGAGSYNSPLHF
TGTGCCAGCAGCCAAGGGGCAGGGTCCTATAATTCACCCCTCCACTTT
>TRBV18|TRBD1|TRBJ1-6|NA
CASSPDRDNSPLHF
TGTGCCAGCTCACCAGACAGGGATAATTCACCCCTCCACTTT
>TRBV10-1|NA|TRBJ2-5|NA
CASSEGLQETQYF
TGCGCCAGCAGTGAGGGACTCCAAGAGACCCAGTACTTC
>TRBV19|TRBD1|TRBJ2-4|NA
CASSIGQGAVIQYF
TGTGCCAGTAGTATCGGACAGGGGGCGGTCATTCAGTACTTC
>TRBV19|TRBD2|TRBJ2-5|NA
CASSIDWTGGETQYF
TGTGCCAGTAGTATAGATTGGACGGGAGGCGAGACCCAGTACTTC
>TRBV5-1|NA|TRBJ1-1|many
CASSLVGGRKNAEAFF
TGCGCCAGCAGCTTGGTGGGAGGGAGAAAGAACGCTGAAGCTTTCTTT
>TRBV7-9|TRBD2|TRBJ2-1|medium-sized
CASSFGGGGGSSLNEQFF
TGTGCCAGCAGCTTCGGGGGTGGGGGAGGGAGTAGTCTCAATGAGCAGTTCTTC
>TRBV5-4|NA|TRBJ1-3|NA
CASSLAAGNTIYF
TGTGCCAGCAGCTTGGCAGCTGGAAACACCATATATTTT
>TRBV14|NA|TRBJ2-6|NA
CASSQLTGGAAHSGANVLTF
TGTGCCAGCAGCCAATTAACTGGAGGGGCGGCGCATTCTGGGGCCAACGTCCTGACTTTC
>TRBV19|NA|TRBJ2-7|once
CASSIRAGSGDEQYF
TGTGCCAGTAGTATTCGGGCTGGCTCAGGGGACGAGCAGTACTTC
>TRBV29-1|TRBD1|TRBJ1-1|NA
CSVEANRGGEAFF
TGCAGCGTTGAAGCGAACAGGGGGGGTGAAGCTTTCTTT
>TRBV10-3|NA|TRBJ2-1|NA
CAISGILAGNEQFF
TGTGCCATCAGTGGAATACTAGCTGGGAATGAGCAGTTCTTC
>TRBV7-6|TRBD2|TRBJ2-5|NA
CASSPLSLRLAEETQYF
TGTGCCAGCAGCCCACTATCCCTGAGGCTAGCGGAAGAGACCCAGTACTTC
>TRBV29-1|TRBD2|TRBJ2-5|NA
CSGSLAGGETQYF
TGCAGCGGCTCACTAGCGGGAGGTGAGACCCAGTACTTC
>TRBV28|NA|TRBJ2-2|NA
CASSLTVNTGELFF
TGTGCCAGCAGTTTAACAGTTAACACCGGGGAGCTGTTTTTT